A selection of T cell receptor beta chains follows, all from one sample in a study of T cells after yellow fever vaccination. In TCRdb, the 5' RACE reads were re-called with MiXCR into one record per CDR3 protein. The data contain about 300,000 distinct CDR3 sequences, approximately 7% of them seen just once; the ten biggest clones take up around 17%. The sample consisted of PBMCs, taken roughly 47 days after the first yellow fever vaccination. The receptors were sampled from a man aged 18 to 29 who received the YFV17D yellow fever vaccine. CDR3s include the opening cysteine and the closing phenylalanine or tryptophan. Fields, in order: D gene, V gene, J gene, clone size, CDR3 DNA, CDR3 protein. A D gene is named only where the DNA matches it firmly. Expanded clones are given a class, and other clones once, few, many or no size at all.

D: -; V: TRBV7-3; J: TRBJ2-2; size: many; DNA: TGTGCCAGCAGTCGGGACTCTTACACCGGGGAGCTGTTTTTT; CDR3: CASSRDSYTGELFF
D: -; V: TRBV18; J: TRBJ1-1; size: few; DNA: TGTGCCAGCTCCCCGGGCACACTCACTGAAGCTTTCTTT; CDR3: CASSPGTLTEAFF
D: TRBD1; V: TRBV19; J: TRBJ2-1; size: -; DNA: TGTGCCAGTAGTAACAGGGGCGGTGAGCAGTTCTTC; CDR3: CASSNRGGEQFF
D: -; V: TRBV20-1; J: TRBJ1-2; size: many; DNA: TGCAGTGCTAGAGATTCACAGAGCTATGGCTACACCTTC; CDR3: CSARDSQSYGYTF
D: TRBD1; V: TRBV3-1; J: TRBJ2-5; size: few; DNA: TGTGCCAGCAGCCGGGAGACAGGGGTCGGGGAGACCCAGTACTTC; CDR3: CASSRETGVGETQYF
D: TRBD1; V: TRBV6-1; J: TRBJ1-2; size: -; DNA: TGTGCCAGCAGTAGACAGGGAAAATCATCTTCCTATGGCTACACCTTC; CDR3: CASSRQGKSSSYGYTF
D: -; V: TRBV9; J: TRBJ2-3; size: few; DNA: TGTGCCAGCAGCTTGGACAGTAAAGGCACAGATACGCAGTATTTT; CDR3: CASSLDSKGTDTQYF
D: -; V: TRBV20-1; J: TRBJ1-5; size: -; DNA: TGCAGTGCCTTAGAGGGGCAGCGAACCGCGTCCCAGCATTTT; CDR3: CSALEGQRTASQHF
D: -; V: TRBV4-3; J: TRBJ2-2; size: few; DNA: TGCGCCAGCAGCCATTCCCGGGACACCAACACCGGGGAGCTGTTTTTT; CDR3: CASSHSRDTNTGELFF
D: -; V: TRBV6-1; J: TRBJ1-1; size: -; DNA: TGTGCCAGCAGCCCCCCCCGGGGTCGGGCGAGCACTGAAGCTTTCTTT; CDR3: CASSPPRGRASTEAFF
D: -; V: TRBV9; J: TRBJ1-2; size: -; DNA: TGTGCCAGCAGCGCAAGCGACAGCAAGAACTATGGCTACACCTTC; CDR3: CASSASDSKNYGYTF
D: -; V: TRBV28; J: TRBJ1-2; size: -; DNA: TGTGCCAGCAGCGCAAATTCAGGGTCTGGCTACACCTTC; CDR3: CASSANSGSGYTF
D: -; V: TRBV4-3; J: TRBJ1-5; size: -; DNA: TGCGCCAGCAGCCAAGTCGCAGGCAATCAGCCCCAGCATTTT; CDR3: CASSQVAGNQPQHF
D: -; V: TRBV4-1; J: TRBJ2-3; size: few; DNA: TGCGCCAGCAGCGGCTTGGGCAACATCCTTAGCACAGATACGCAGTATTTT; CDR3: CASSGLGNILSTDTQYF
D: -; V: TRBV5-5; J: TRBJ2-2; size: -; DNA: TGTGCCAGCAGCCCATGGCTAGCAGATACCGGGGAGCTGTTTTTT; CDR3: CASSPWLADTGELFF
D: -; V: TRBV21-1; J: TRBJ1-5; size: few; DNA: TGTGCCAGCAGCAATGGGGGGGCCAATCAGCCCCAGCATTTT; CDR3: CASSNGGANQPQHF
D: TRBD1; V: TRBV20-1; J: TRBJ2-1; size: many; DNA: TGCAGTGCTAGAGGTCCGATACAGGGGGCGTTTGGGCAGTTCTTC; CDR3: CSARGPIQGAFGQFF
D: -; V: TRBV7-9; J: TRBJ1-1; size: -; DNA: TGTGCCAGCAGCCGAACCGGAGGGCCGATAAACACTGAAGCTTTCTTT; CDR3: CASSRTGGPINTEAFF
D: -; V: TRBV12-3/TRBV12-4; J: TRBJ1-2; size: -; DNA: TGTGCCAGCGCACCGGACGGTCACTATGGCTACACCTTC; CDR3: CASAPDGHYGYTF
D: -; V: TRBV28; J: TRBJ1-1; size: few; DNA: TGTGCCAGCAGAGGAGCCCCTCTGAACACTGAAGCTTTCTTT; CDR3: CASRGAPLNTEAFF